The clone carrying this TCR beta chain was observed a few times. Its antigen is still unknown. The data belong to a study of OX40 agonist ivuxolimab in advanced cancers. Study context: Three patients, one with hepatocellular carcinoma and two with cutaneous melanoma, responded partially. Study observations and caveats: In CD8+ T cells, expanded clones were on average more numerous than in CD4+.

Method: immunoSEQ multiplex PCR; TCRdb's copy keeps in-frame clones and lacks some. The sample has about 73,000 clones, roughly 80% seen once; the top ten hold less than 3%. This CDR3 contains 15 residues. The V and J ends lost 10 bases and 1 base, in that order; junction bases with no gene match: 10. Germline loops: CDR1 LNHDA, CDR2 SQIVND (reference sequence). J is TRBJ1-1 and V is TRBV19; 9 bases are a match to TRBD1. Sequencing used CD4+ or CD8+ T cells sorted from blood, obtained in a trial of the OX40 agonist ivuxolimab. The clonotype was recovered from an adult with an advanced solid tumor such as melanoma, head and neck, liver or kidney cancer. In DNA, the CDR3 is TGTGCCACCCTACAGGGGGCTCGGGGGAACACTGAAGCTTTCTTT. Translating gives CATLQGARGNTEAFF.